This is a list of T cell receptor beta chains from one sample in a study of T cells in localized non-small cell lung cancer. TCRdb's copy holds only in-frame clones and misses some; the assay was immunoSEQ multiplex PCR. The data contain 100,000 or so clones, around 90% of them singletons. Sequenced here: PBMCs, sampled before any cancer treatment. The receptor source for this set is a woman aged 35 to 70 with stage II squamous cell lung carcinoma. Each CDR3 is given without its conserved first and last residue. Fields, in order: J gene, V gene, CDR3 protein.

j_call: TRBJ1-6; v_call: TRBV6-6; cdr3_aa: ASKKGENSPLH
j_call: TRBJ2-7; v_call: TRBV7-4; cdr3_aa: ASSLRASGRKQY
j_call: TRBJ1-1; v_call: TRBV29-1; cdr3_aa: SVQAVLNTEAF
j_call: TRBJ2-3; v_call: TRBV11-3; cdr3_aa: ASSWDSHTDTQY
j_call: TRBJ2-5; v_call: TRBV13; cdr3_aa: ASSPLFGDSQETQY
j_call: TRBJ2-1; v_call: TRBV5-1; cdr3_aa: ASSPNAGGWNEQF
j_call: TRBJ1-1; v_call: TRBV7-2; cdr3_aa: ASSLNPNRNTEAF
j_call: TRBJ1-1; v_call: TRBV5-6; cdr3_aa: ASSLGVGVTEAF
j_call: TRBJ2-1; v_call: TRBV7-8; cdr3_aa: ASSLRDRQYNEQF
j_call: TRBJ1-5; v_call: TRBV7-2; cdr3_aa: ASSFLGGNQPQH
j_call: TRBJ1-1; v_call: TRBV5-6; cdr3_aa: ASSLQLNTEAF
j_call: TRBJ2-5; v_call: TRBV11-2; cdr3_aa: ASSSPGLAGPKTQY
j_call: TRBJ2-7; v_call: TRBV7-2; cdr3_aa: ASSQWGGSGNEDEQY
j_call: TRBJ1-5; v_call: TRBV2; cdr3_aa: ASSDVEAQPQH
j_call: TRBJ1-1; v_call: TRBV11-2; cdr3_aa: ASSSGTGYSTEAF
j_call: TRBJ1-1; v_call: TRBV5-8; cdr3_aa: ASSFDRDTEAF
j_call: TRBJ2-2; v_call: TRBV30; cdr3_aa: AWSPSDLVTGELF
j_call: TRBJ1-2; v_call: TRBV6-1; cdr3_aa: ASSPGQGNYGYT
j_call: TRBJ1-1; v_call: TRBV28; cdr3_aa: ASSLELKAF
j_call: TRBJ2-3; v_call: TRBV27; cdr3_aa: ASSSRGEREDTQY
j_call: TRBJ2-3; v_call: TRBV5-4; cdr3_aa: ASSLTDWVSSDTQY
j_call: TRBJ1-1; v_call: TRBV20-1; cdr3_aa: SARRTEEAF
j_call: TRBJ1-1; v_call: TRBV7-9; cdr3_aa: ASSLTGGWGNTEAF
j_call: TRBJ1-5; v_call: TRBV7-2; cdr3_aa: ASRGHGNQPQH
j_call: TRBJ2-5; v_call: TRBV5-1; cdr3_aa: ASSDAQGAGETQY
j_call: TRBJ1-1; v_call: TRBV11-2; cdr3_aa: ASSFSRGEAF
j_call: TRBJ2-6; v_call: TRBV15; cdr3_aa: ATSGTSNVLT
j_call: TRBJ1-3; v_call: TRBV4-2; cdr3_aa: ASSQGSGSGNTIY
j_call: TRBJ2-3; v_call: TRBV29-1; cdr3_aa: SVDGLAGGSDTQY
j_call: TRBJ1-4; v_call: TRBV19; cdr3_aa: ASSITGFAANEKLF
j_call: TRBJ1-1; v_call: TRBV29-1; cdr3_aa: SVHRNTEAF
j_call: TRBJ1-2; v_call: TRBV29-1; cdr3_aa: SVDRGLGYT
j_call: TRBJ2-5; v_call: TRBV2; cdr3_aa: ASSEVGVSQETQY
j_call: TRBJ2-7; v_call: TRBV5-1; cdr3_aa: ASSQRQGSYEQY
j_call: TRBJ2-1; v_call: TRBV5-1; cdr3_aa: ASSRSLQSYNEQF
j_call: TRBJ2-3; v_call: TRBV4-1; cdr3_aa: ASSQAQGVTTDTQY
j_call: TRBJ1-1; v_call: TRBV7-9; cdr3_aa: ASSTGRTEAF
j_call: TRBJ1-4; v_call: TRBV6-1; cdr3_aa: ASGQFLRDEKLF
j_call: TRBJ1-1; v_call: TRBV7-9; cdr3_aa: ASSPAGTQNTEAF
j_call: TRBJ1-1; v_call: TRBV7-9; cdr3_aa: ASTTGVRTEAF
j_call: TRBJ2-5; v_call: TRBV7-9; cdr3_aa: ASSPGGPETQY
j_call: TRBJ1-5; v_call: TRBV4-1; cdr3_aa: ASSQGPGANQPQH
j_call: TRBJ2-1; v_call: TRBV5-1; cdr3_aa: ASSLGPGQGVNEQF
j_call: TRBJ2-7; v_call: TRBV19; cdr3_aa: ATTSGAYEQY
j_call: TRBJ1-1; v_call: TRBV5-1; cdr3_aa: ASSPVRGMNTEAF
j_call: TRBJ2-3; v_call: TRBV6-1; cdr3_aa: ASSEARAGLAGGDTQY
j_call: TRBJ2-2; v_call: TRBV5-1; cdr3_aa: ASRSGTGFTGELF
j_call: TRBJ2-2; v_call: TRBV30; cdr3_aa: AWGLSAGELF
j_call: TRBJ2-7; v_call: TRBV7-9; cdr3_aa: ASSTTGTYEQY
j_call: TRBJ1-2; v_call: TRBV7-2; cdr3_aa: ASSLTTLANYGYT
j_call: TRBJ1-2; v_call: TRBV30; cdr3_aa: AWSVSGATIYGYT
j_call: TRBJ2-7; v_call: TRBV6-4; cdr3_aa: ASSDTPDRAHEQY